The 14 T cell receptor beta chains listed next were all sequenced from one sample in a study of T cell responses to AZD1222 COVID-19 vaccine. The protocol was immunoSEQ multiplex PCR, while the TCRdb copy is restricted to in-frame clones and leaves out a portion. The profile covers about 130,000 clones, with around 87% appearing a single time and more than 9% taken by the ten largest. The sequenced sample was peripheral blood, obtained on day 0 of AZD1222 vaccination. These receptors came from an adult in good health.

V is TRBV9 and J is TRBJ2-5; D perhaps matches TRBD2 (6 bases). Germline V gives CDR1 SGDLS, CDR2 YYNGEE. The CDR3 has 16 residues. The germline V and J ends were trimmed by 6 bases and 1 base, with 19 bases remaining between them. The CDR3 loop is CASNRWPRGLQETQYF. CDR3 coding DNA: TGTGCCAGCAACCGTTGGCCGCGGGGTCTCCAAGAGACCCAGTACTTC.

The V call is TRBV10-3, the J call TRBJ2-1, with D hard to call. The CDR3 is made up of 15 amino acids. The V end was cut by 4 bases, the J end by 3 bases, with 13 bases between. Germline loops: CDR1 ENHRY, CDR2 SYGVKD. The CDR3 protein is CAISVMLGSYNEQFF. The CDR3 bases are TGTGCCATCAGTGTGATGCTCGGTAGCTACAATGAGCAGTTCTTC.

In this sample, this clone turned up once. The chain uses TRBV11-2 and TRBJ2-7, with D perhaps matching TRBD2 (5 bases). Trimming removed 5 bases from V and 0 bases from J, with 8 bases in between. Germline lookup yields CDR1 SGHAT and CDR2 FQNNGV. This CDR3 region has 13 residues. For the CDR3, the DNA is TGTGCCAGCAGCCGGACTGACTCCTACGAGCAGTACTTC. Its protein product is CASSRTDSYEQYF.

This clone has a single count. The chain's CDR3 is CAIATGTYNEQFF. The DNA of the CDR3 is TGTGCCATCGCGACAGGGACCTACAATGAGCAGTTCTTC. V and J are TRBV12-3 or TRBV12-4 and TRBJ2-1; the match to TRBD1 covers 7 bases. Losses at the gene ends were 10 bases for V and 2 bases for J; bases not matched to a gene: 5. This CDR3 has 13 residues.

For the CDR3, the DNA is TGTGCCAGCAGCCGACTAGCGGGGGGCTACGAGCAGTACTTC. The encoded protein is CASSRLAGGYEQYF. The rearrangement joins TRBV6-6 to TRBJ2-7; TRBD2 agrees at 13 bases. The germline V gene encodes CDR1 MNHNY and CDR2 SVGAGI (reference sequence). The CDR3 loop spans 14 amino acids. V shed 6 bases and J 3 bases; nucleotides not matched to a gene: 2.

The V gene is TRBV14, the J gene TRBJ1-1, with no clear D. The CDR3 extends over 11 amino acids. V lost 1 base and J lost 11, with 8 bases in between. Germline V gene data show CDR1 as SGHDN and CDR2 as FVKESK. CDR3 loop: CASSQGEKAFF. CDR3 DNA: TGTGCCAGCAGCCAAGGGGAAAAGGCTTTCTTT.

The chain links TRBV5-1 to TRBJ2-1; 15 nucleotides match TRBD2. Trimming at V came to 4 bases and at J to 7 bases, leaving 6 bases not matched to a gene. This CDR3 spans 16 amino acids. Germline loops: CDR1 SGHRS, CDR2 YFSETQ. The CDR3 is CASSPRTSGGANEQFF. The CDR3 DNA reads TGCGCCAGCAGCCCCCGGACTAGCGGGGGGGCTAATGAGCAGTTCTTC.

The chain couples TRBV5-6 to TRBJ2-3, with D maybe TRBD1 (6 bases). Germline CDR1 reads SGHDT; CDR2 reads YYEEEE. With 4 bases removed from V and 5 bases from J, the gap between germline ends came to 11 bases. CDR3 size: 13 residues. The CDR3 loop reads CASSLTGGDTQYF. The CDR3, as DNA: TGTGCCAGCAGCCTGACAGGTGGAGATACGCAGTATTTT. Combining the CDR3 with reference TRBV5-6 and TRBJ2-3 gives the whole variable domain DAGVTQSPTHLIKTRGQQVTLRCSPKSGHDTVSWYQQALGQGPQFIFQYYEEEERQRGNFPDRFSGHQFPNYSSELNVNALLLGDSALYLCASSLTGGDTQYFGPGTRLTVL.

The chain uses TRBV11-1 and TRBJ2-7; TRBD2 aligns across 7 bases. Trimming at V came to 0 bases and at J to 7 bases, leaving 6 bases not matched to a gene. The CDR3 sequence is 14 residues long. Germline values: CDR1 SGHAT, CDR2 FQDESV (reference sequence). CDR3 in DNA: TGTGCCAGCAGCTTAGCGGGAGGGCCGGGGGAGCAGTACTTC. Translating it yields CASSLAGGPGEQYF.

This chain connects TRBV4-3 to TRBJ1-4; TRBD1 is a possible D gene (6 bases). Germline V lookup: CDR1 LGHNA, CDR2 YSLEER. The CDR3 is 16 amino acids. The ends were cut back, 4 bases at V and 5 bases at J, with 17 bases in the middle. The CDR3 bases are TGCGCCAGCAGCCCTACGGGGGGCGGGAAAAATGAAAAACTGTTTTTT. As protein: CASSPTGGGKNEKLFF.

V usage is TRBV24-1 and J usage is TRBJ2-5; D not certain. Germline values: CDR1 KGHDR, CDR2 SFDVKD. The CDR3 is made up of 13 amino acids. The V end was cut by 6 bases, the J end by 0 bases, with 7 bases between. CDR3 residues: CATSSGHQETQYF. DNA for the CDR3: TGTGCCACCAGTTCAGGCCACCAAGAGACCCAGTACTTC.

J is TRBJ1-2 and V is TRBV28, with 7 bases that match TRBD1. Germline values: CDR1 MDHEN, CDR2 SYDVKM. The CDR3 runs 18 residues. Germline trimming cut 4 bases from V and 2 bases from J; bases unmatched to any gene: 16. CDR3 nucleotide sequence: TGTGCCAGCAGTTCATCCGGACAGGCCGAGGGGGCCAACTATGGCTACACCTTC. Translation: CASSSSGQAEGANYGYTF.

Points on this clone: This same CDR3 is encoded by further DNA sequences in the sample. The rearrangement links TRBV28 to TRBJ1-5; D unresolved. CDR3 length equals 13 residues. The V end was cut by 2 bases, the J end by 2 bases, with 4 bases between. Looked up from germline, CDR1 is MDHEN and CDR2 is SYDVKM. The CDR3 region is CASSLLGNQPQHF. CDR3 coding DNA: TGTGCCAGCAGTTTACTAGGCAATCAGCCCCAGCATTTT.

The chain uses TRBV27 and TRBJ2-2, with 8 nucleotides matching TRBD1. The germline V gene encodes CDR1 MNHEY and CDR2 SMNVEV (reference sequence). V shed 10 bases and J 1 base; nucleotides not matched to a gene: 8. The CDR3 is 15 amino acids. The DNA of the CDR3 is TGTGCCACCAGAAAGGGACAGGAGAACACCGGGGAGCTGTTTTTT. Its protein product is CATRKGQENTGELFF.